Shown below are 26 T cell receptor beta chains from a single sample sequenced in a study of CDR3 diversity in severe acne. TCRdb reprocessed the PCR reads with MiXCR, giving one entry per CDR3 protein. The repertoire holds over 100,000 distinct CDR3 sequences, with roughly half as singletons. Sequencing was done on a sample of blood. The receptor set was obtained from a male donor with acne.

The rearrangement uses TRBV27 and TRBJ2-7, with 8 bases that match TRBD2. The CDR3 sequence is 14 residues long. Germline V gene lookup returns CDR1 MNHEY and CDR2 SMNVEV (reference sequence). V trimming: 6 bases; J trimming: 5 bases; junction bases outside the gene matches: 9. CDR3 in amino acids: CASRRLAIQDEQYF. The CDR3, as DNA: TGTGCCAGCAGGCGACTAGCGATACAGGACGAGCAGTACTTC.

This clonotype has at least ten counts. The V gene is TRBV5-8, the J gene TRBJ1-5, with 9 positions matching TRBD1. The CDR3 has 13 residues. J lost 5 bases, V lost 3 bases, and 0 bases had no gene match. Per germline, CDR1 SGHTS and CDR2 YDEGEE. DNA of the CDR3: TGTGCCAGCAGCTGGGACAGGGATCAGCCCCAGCATTTT. This translates into CASSWDRDQPQHF.

This clonotype is deemed medium-sized. The rearrangement uses TRBV15 and TRBJ1-1; no reliable D call. V was clipped by 1 base and J by 1 base, with 13 bases between them. This CDR3 is built from 16 residues. Germline V gene data show CDR1 as LNHNV and CDR2 as YYDKDF (reference sequence). CDR3 DNA sequence: TGTGCCACCAGCAGAGGTAACTCTGGGAAGAACACTGAAGCTTTCTTT. It encodes CATSRGNSGKNTEAFF.

By share of the sample, this clonotype is medium-sized (0.01 to 0.1%). This rearrangement joins TRBV29-1 to TRBJ2-3; 15 bases are a match to TRBD2. V lost 6 bases and J lost 3; bases outside the gene matches: 7. The length of the CDR3 is 16 residues. Germline assignment: CDR1 SQVTM and CDR2 ANQGSEA. The CDR3 is CSVGTSGRSWTDTQYF. The CDR3, as DNA: TGCAGCGTGGGGACTAGCGGGAGGAGCTGGACAGATACGCAGTATTTT.

Turning to this clonotype: A much larger clonotype is one base distant, so this may be a read error. The rearrangement uses TRBV6-6 and TRBJ1-6; D may be TRBD1 (5 bases). The CDR3 is 16 amino acids. Germline V CDR1 and CDR2: MNHNY, SVGAGI (reference sequence). For the CDR3, the DNA is TGTGCCAGCGGTTACTCGAGGCCAGGGAGGGAATCACCCCTCCACTTT. Translating gives CASGYSRPGRESPLHF.

This chain uses TRBV25-1 with TRBJ2-1; the match to TRBD2 covers 11 bases. CDR3 length: 15 amino acids. Germline loops: CDR1 MGHDK, CDR2 SYGVNS. Trimming at V came to 7 bases and at J to 6 bases, leaving 8 bases not matched to a gene. Written as DNA, the CDR3 is TGTGCCAGCACTCCTAGCGGGAGGTTGCGCAATGAGCAGTTCTTC. This sequence encodes CASTPSGRLRNEQFF.

This clonotype was observed many times. The rearrangement links TRBV15 to TRBJ1-1, with D perhaps matching TRBD1 (6 bases). Trimming took 5 bases from V and 1 from J, leaving 17 bases between them. In germline, CDR1 is LNHNV, CDR2 YYDKDF (reference sequence). This CDR3 contains 16 residues. The CDR3 sequence: CATSLGQIRPNTEAFF. CDR3 coding DNA: TGTGCCACCAGCCTTGGACAGATTCGACCGAACACTGAAGCTTTCTTT. The complete variable domain, with remaining parts taken from reference TRBV15 and TRBJ1-1, reads DAMVIQNPRYQVTQFGKPVTLSCSQTLNHNVMYWYQQKSSQAPKLLFHYYDKDFNNEADTPDNFQSRRPNTSFCFLDIRSPGLGDTAMYLCATSLGQIRPNTEAFFGQGTRLTVV.

This sequence joins TRBV19 and TRBJ2-7; D might be TRBD1 or TRBD2, each matching 5 bases. This CDR3 contains 16 residues. V lost 6 bases to trimming and J lost 4 bases, with 22 bases between them. Germline CDR1 is LNHDA and CDR2 is SQIVND (reference sequence). CDR3 sequence (DNA): TGTGCCAGTAGCTGGACATGGGATGAAGAGGGATACGAGCAGTACTTC. Protein sequence: CASSWTWDEEGYEQYF.

This clonotype came up many times. This chain joins TRBV7-9 and TRBJ2-7, with 7 nucleotides matching TRBD2. CDR3 length: 12 residues. From germline, CDR1 is SEHNR and CDR2 FQNEAQ (reference sequence). CDR3 in amino acids: CASSTSASGLHV. CDR3 in DNA: TGTGCCAGCAGCACCTCGGCTAGCGGTCTGCACGTC.

This clonotype has only a few counts. The chain carries TRBV9 and TRBJ2-4; D might be TRBD1 (5 bases). Germline assignment: CDR1 SGDLS and CDR2 YYNGEE. Trimming removed 0 bases at V and 4 bases at J, with 11 bases between. This CDR3 contains 15 residues. CDR3 in amino acids: CASSVGAGLKNIQYF. Here the CDR3 DNA reads TGTGCCAGCAGCGTAGGGGCAGGGCTGAAAAACATTCAGTACTTC.

This clonotype was detected a few times. The rearrangement links TRBV6-2 or TRBV6-3 to TRBJ1-1; the match to TRBD1 covers 9 bases. The trim removed 6 bases at V and 7 bases at J, leaving 9 bases unmatched. The germline V gene encodes CDR1 MNHEY and CDR2 SVGEGT. CDR3 length equals 14 residues. For the CDR3, the DNA is TGTGCCAGCAGAACCGGGACAGGGTTGATTGAAGCTTTCTTT. It encodes CASRTGTGLIEAFF.

By sample share, this clonotype is medium-sized. The CDR3 bases are TGCGCCAGCAGCAGGGAACAGGGGGCGAGGTCGGATGAGCAGTTCTTC. Residues: CASSREQGARSDEQFF. The gene calls are TRBV5-1 and TRBJ2-1, with 9 nucleotides matching TRBD1. The CDR3 is 16 residues long. The germline CDR1 and CDR2 sequences are SGHRS and YFSETQ. The ends lost 4 bases at V and 8 bases at J; junction bases unmatched: 13.

The chain employs TRBV20-1 and TRBJ2-1; 8 bases fit TRBD2. Germline V lookup: CDR1 DFQATT, CDR2 SNEGSKA (reference sequence). The CDR3 contains 14 residues. The ends lost 3 bases at V and 1 base at J; junction bases unmatched: 2. For the CDR3, the DNA is TGCAGTGCTAGGACTAGCGCGTCCTACAATGAGCAGTTCTTC. It specifies CSARTSASYNEQFF.

The rearrangement joins TRBV20-1 to TRBJ2-5; 13 nucleotides agree with TRBD2. The trim removed 6 bases at V and 7 bases at J, leaving 14 bases unmatched. Looked up from germline, CDR1 is DFQATT and CDR2 is SNEGSKA (reference sequence). The CDR3 consists of 16 residues. The CDR3 is CSALIPGLAGPGTQYF. In nucleotides, the CDR3 is TGCAGTGCCCTTATCCCGGGACTAGCGGGGCCAGGGACCCAGTACTTC.

This clonotype is medium-sized by share. The V and J genes are TRBV7-9 and TRBJ2-2; D gene unclear. This CDR3 spans 14 amino acids. The V end was cut by 5 bases, the J end by 5 bases, with 12 bases between. The germline CDR1 and CDR2 sequences are SEHNR and FQNEAQ (reference sequence). DNA of the CDR3: TGTGCCAGCAGCCCTAACCTACCAACCGGGGAGCTGTTTTTT. Encoded protein: CASSPNLPTGELFF.

A few counts support this clonotype. The chain has TRBV6-5 and TRBJ1-1, with D perhaps TRBD1 (6 bases). With 7 bases removed from V and 10 bases from J, the gap between germline ends came to 25 bases. This CDR3 has 15 residues. In germline, CDR1 is MNHEY, CDR2 SVGAGI. CDR3 sequence: CASTPQGTGPARAFF. The CDR3 nucleotides are TGTGCCAGCACTCCTCAGGGGACGGGCCCGGCTAGAGCTTTCTTT.

This clonotype was seen many times. The rearrangement uses TRBV7-8 and TRBJ2-1, with 8 bases that match TRBD2. The germline V gene has CDR1 SGHVS and CDR2 FQNEAQ. CDR3 length: 15 amino acids. V lost 1 base, J lost 6 bases, and 5 bases stayed unmatched. The CDR3 spells CASSLDGRAINEQFF. The CDR3, as DNA: TGTGCCAGCAGCTTAGACGGGAGGGCCATCAATGAGCAGTTCTTC.

This chain connects TRBV4-2 to TRBJ2-3; D may be TRBD1 or TRBD2 (6 bases each). Trimming removed 4 bases from V and 6 bases from J, with 11 bases in between. The CDR3 spans 13 residues. Per the germline V gene, CDR1 is LGHNA and CDR2 is YNFKEQ. The CDR3 region has the DNA TGTGCCAGCAGCCCCGGGGGCCTGGATACGCAGTATTTT. Translating it yields CASSPGGLDTQYF.

This clonotype showed up just a few times. The CDR3 DNA reads as TGTGCCAGCAGTCCCCTCCAGTACCACGAGCAGTACTTC. This sequence encodes CASSPLQYHEQYF. The V and J genes are TRBV6-1 and TRBJ2-7; D gene uncertain. The germline V and J ends were trimmed by 5 bases and 5 bases, with 13 bases remaining between them. The CDR3 consists of 13 residues. Germline CDR1 is MNHNS and CDR2 is SASEGT.

V is TRBV5-1 and J is TRBJ1-1, with 12 positions matching TRBD1. Germline V CDR1 and CDR2: SGHRS, YFSETQ. This CDR3 region has 17 residues. J lost 4 bases, V lost 4 bases, and 11 bases had no gene match. The CDR3 nucleotides are TGCGCCAGCAGCGCCTTACCGGGACAGGGGGCTATCACTGAAGCTTTCTTT. This codes for CASSALPGQGAITEAFF.

On this clonotype: Germline is not matched at one junction end, which may reflect a read error. The chain recombines TRBV7-9 with TRBJ1-1; TRBD1 is a possible D gene (5 bases). The CDR3 loop spans 15 amino acids. The V gene's germline CDR1 is SEHNR and CDR2 FQNEAQ (reference sequence). CDR3: CSSSATTGPQRGAFF. The CDR3 DNA reads TGTTCCAGCAGCGCGACGACCGGGCCTCAAAGGGGTGCTTTCTTT.

The chain carries TRBV5-1 and TRBJ2-7; perhaps TRBD2 as D (5 bases). CDR3 size: 13 residues. Germline V CDR1 and CDR2: SGHRS, YFSETQ. V lost 0 bases, J lost 5 bases, and 9 bases lay in between. DNA for the CDR3: TGCGCCAGCAGCTTGGGAGGGCCGAACGAGCAGTACTTC. Protein product: CASSLGGPNEQYF.

This clonotype appeared a single time. A much larger clone differs by one base, so this may be a read error. V gene TRBV5-1 combines with J gene TRBJ1-2, with D perhaps TRBD1 (6 bases). Germline V gene sequence: CDR1 SGHRS, CDR2 YFSETQ. There are 15 residues in the CDR3. Here the CDR3 reads CASSLAGAPNYGYIF. CDR3 nucleotides: TGCGCCAGCAGCTTGGCAGGGGCCCCTAACTATGGCTACATCTTC. The full variable domain, completed using reference TRBV5-1 and TRBJ1-2, is KAGVTQTPRYLIKTRGQQVTLSCSPISGHRSVSWYQQTPGQGLQFLFEYFSETQRNKGNFPGRFSGRQFSNSRSEMNVSTLELGDSALYLCASSLAGAPNYGYIFGSGTRLTVV.

V usage is TRBV6-5 and J usage is TRBJ2-3; weak D call: TRBD2 (6 bases). V was cut by 0 bases and J by 0 bases, with 25 bases left in between. CDR3 length: 21 residues. Germline lookup yields CDR1 MNHEY and CDR2 SVGAGI. The CDR3 sequence is CASSYSPSREWASKSTDTQYF. As DNA, the CDR3 is TGTGCCAGCAGTTACTCCCCTTCGCGGGAATGGGCTAGCAAGAGCACAGATACGCAGTATTTT.

This clonotype was counted ten times or more. The rearrangement joins TRBV24-1 to TRBJ2-6; D is perhaps TRBD1 (5 bases). CDR1 is KGHDR, CDR2 SFDVKD, per germline. V lost 4 bases to trimming and J lost 6 bases, with 24 bases between them. This CDR3 comprises 19 residues. The CDR3 is CATSDPRVDTSEEANVLTF. Written as DNA, the CDR3 is TGTGCCACCAGTGACCCCAGGGTGGATACCTCAGAGGAGGCCAACGTCCTGACTTTC.

Concerning this clonotype: An end of the junction differs from the germline gene, which may be a read error. The chain carries TRBV20-1 and TRBJ2-1; 9 nucleotides agree with TRBD2. CDR3 length equals 12 residues. Germline V CDR1 and CDR2: DFQATT, SNEGSKA (reference sequence). CDR3 in amino acids: CSARGPRLAEVF. DNA of the CDR3: TGCAGTGCTAGAGGTCCCCGACTAGCGGAGGTCTTC.